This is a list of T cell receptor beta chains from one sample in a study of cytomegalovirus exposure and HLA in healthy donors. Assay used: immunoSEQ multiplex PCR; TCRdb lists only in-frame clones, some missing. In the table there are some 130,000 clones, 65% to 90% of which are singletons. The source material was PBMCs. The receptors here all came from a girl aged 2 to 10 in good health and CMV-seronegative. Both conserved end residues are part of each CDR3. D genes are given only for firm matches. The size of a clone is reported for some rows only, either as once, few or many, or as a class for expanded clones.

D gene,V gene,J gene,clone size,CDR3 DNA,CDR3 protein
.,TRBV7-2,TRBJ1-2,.,TGTGCCAGCAGCTCTCAAGACAGGCTGGAATTTATTCGGGGCTACACCTTC,CASSSQDRLEFIRGYTF
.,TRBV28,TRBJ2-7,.,TGTGCCAGCAGTTTTAATTCCTACGAGCAGTACTTC,CASSFNSYEQYF
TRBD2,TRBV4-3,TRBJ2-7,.,TGCGCCAGCAGCCACGGGACAGCGGGGGGCTACGAGCAGTACTTC,CASSHGTAGGYEQYF
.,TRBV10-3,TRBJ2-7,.,TGTGCCATCAGTGCCTCCAACGGGGGCTACGAGCAGTACTTC,CAISASNGGYEQYF
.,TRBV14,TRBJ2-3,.,TGTGCCAGCAGCCCACAGGGAGCCACAGATACGCAGTATTTT,CASSPQGATDTQYF
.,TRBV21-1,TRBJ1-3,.,TGTGCCAGCAGCAAATGGGTCAGGTCTGGAAACACCATATATTTT,CASSKWVRSGNTIYF
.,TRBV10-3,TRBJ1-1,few,TGTGCCATCAGTGAGGAGACAGCCCTTGAAGCTTTCTTT,CAISEETALEAFF
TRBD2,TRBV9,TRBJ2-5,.,TGTGCCAGCAGCAACGCGGGAGGACAAGAGACCCAGTACTTC,CASSNAGGQETQYF
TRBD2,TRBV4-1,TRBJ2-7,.,TGCGCCAGCAGCCAAACAGCGGGAGGAGCCTACGAGCAGTACTTC,CASSQTAGGAYEQYF
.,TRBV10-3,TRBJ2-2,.,TGTGCCATCAGTGACGACACCGGGGAGCTGTTTTTT,CAISDDTGELFF
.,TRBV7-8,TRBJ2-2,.,TGTGCCAGCAGCTTAGGTACGGCGCGAGGCACCGGGGAGCTGTTTTTT,CASSLGTARGTGELFF
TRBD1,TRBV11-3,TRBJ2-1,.,TGTGCCAGCAGCCTCAGACAGGGAAATGAGCAGTTCTTC,CASSLRQGNEQFF
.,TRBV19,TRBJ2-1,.,TGTGCCCGAGAACGGGGTACTTATTGCTACAATGAGCAGTTCTTC,CARERGTYCYNEQFF